This is a list of T cell receptor beta chains from one sample in a study of blood T cell repertoires in COVID-19. The assay was immunoSEQ multiplex PCR, and TCRdb's table has in-frame clones only and misses some. The table shows tens of thousands of clones, with 65% to 85% occurring only once. The specimen was peripheral blood. Every receptor here comes from a man in his sixties with acute or convalescent COVID-19. CDR3s include the opening cysteine and the closing phenylalanine or tryptophan. Fields, in order: V gene, J gene, CDR3 protein.

TRBV10-3	TRBJ2-7	CAISEQGDDEQYF
TRBV4-1	TRBJ2-1	CASSQDSSGGSSYNEQFF
TRBV19	TRBJ2-2	CASSIGRDRPYTGELFF
TRBV3-1/TRBV3-2	TRBJ2-7	CASSLGLDSYEQYF
TRBV3-1/TRBV3-2	TRBJ2-7	CASSLAGLAGDSYEQYF
TRBV7-2	TRBJ1-1	CASSPHAATLNTEAFF
TRBV9	TRBJ2-1	CASSVGAGARYNEQFF
TRBV28	TRBJ2-3	CASSLERVTDTQYF
TRBV10-1	TRBJ1-6	CASNVNSQASPLHF
TRBV19	TRBJ1-5	CASSIAGWDQPQHF
TRBV27	TRBJ1-2	CASSTQPGQYPNYGYTF
TRBV5-6	TRBJ1-6	CASSLSSYNSPLHF
TRBV24-1	TRBJ2-1	CATSDLQRGTDNEQFF
TRBV28	TRBJ1-4	CASSYDATNEKLFF